The 13 T cell receptor beta chains listed next were all sequenced from one sample in a study of cytomegalovirus exposure and HLA in healthy donors. In the PCR, 60 Vbeta and 13 Jbeta primers were used. Profiling relied on immunoSEQ multiplex PCR, and the TCRdb table lists in-frame clones only, not all of them. The table has fewer than 110,000 clones, around 67% seen once. The specimen was PBMCs. Every receptor here comes from a woman aged 45-65 years in good health and CMV-seronegative.

The chain recombines TRBV13 with TRBJ2-7, with 9 nucleotides matching TRBD1. CDR3 length: 13 residues. Germline values: CDR1 PRHDT, CDR2 FYEKMQ (reference sequence). The J segment lost 5 bases and the V segment lost 6 bases, leaving 5 bases of the junction unmatched. The DNA of the CDR3 is TGTGCCAGCAGTTACGGGACAGGGAACGAGCAGTACTTC. Protein: CASSYGTGNEQYF.

The gene calls are TRBV4-2 and TRBJ2-3; D is unresolved. Trimming removed 0 bases from V and 1 base from J, with 8 bases in between. Germline CDR1 is LGHNA and CDR2 is YNFKEQ. This CDR3 has 15 residues. CDR3: CASSQEGSRTDTQYF. The CDR3, as DNA: TGTGCCAGCAGCCAAGAGGGCTCCCGCACAGATACGCAGTATTTT.

This chain connects TRBV12-5 to TRBJ1-1; the D is unclear. The CDR3 runs to 12 residues. Germline assignment: CDR1 LGHNT and CDR2 FRNRAP. Trimming took 3 bases from V and 6 from J, leaving 8 bases between them. CDR3 nucleotides: TGTGCTAGTGGTTTCGGGGTTTCTGAAGCTTTCTTT. Residues: CASGFGVSEAFF.

The CDR3 region has the DNA TGTGCCAGCTCGCGACAGGGGGTTCTTGGCAATGAGCAGTTCTTC. Amino acid sequence: CASSRQGVLGNEQFF. The rearrangement joins TRBV18 to TRBJ2-1; TRBD1 matches 9 bases. Germline V gene data show CDR1 as KGHSH and CDR2 as LQKENI. The junction had 9 bases not matched to a gene; V was cut back by 6 bases and J by 6 bases. The CDR3 sequence is 15 residues long.

This clone has a single count. This sequence joins TRBV4-3 and TRBJ1-3; D uncertain. CDR1 is LGHNA, CDR2 YSLEER, per germline. V lost 2 bases and J lost 2, with 10 bases in between. The CDR3 is 15 residues long. The CDR3 sequence is CASSQSVNTGNTIYF. In nucleotides, the CDR3 is TGCGCCAGCAGCCAATCCGTGAACACTGGAAACACCATATATTTT.

The chain links TRBV6-6 to TRBJ2-1; no clear D. The germline gives CDR1 MNHNY, CDR2 SVGAGI (reference sequence). The CDR3 totals 16 residues. V was shortened by 4 bases and J by 6 bases, with 19 bases between the two germline ends. The DNA for the CDR3 is TGTGCCAGCAGTTCCCAAATGATCGCTACCGCCAATGAGCAGTTCTTC. It is translated as CASSSQMIATANEQFF.

The V and J genes are TRBV14 and TRBJ2-3; TRBD2 aligns across 9 bases. Trimming took 1 base from V and 1 from J; bases not matched to a gene: 6. Germline CDR1 reads SGHDN; CDR2 reads FVKESK. The CDR3 runs 17 residues. The CDR3 nucleotides read TGTGCCAGCAGCCAAGCTACGACTAGCGGCCGCACAGATACGCAGTATTTT. Residues: CASSQATTSGRTDTQYF.

This clone was seen more than once but under ten times. The gene calls are TRBV19 and TRBJ1-1; no clear D gene. Germline CDR1 and CDR2: LNHDA and SQIVND (reference sequence). The germline V and J ends were trimmed by 2 bases and 5 bases, with 6 bases remaining between them. This CDR3 region has 12 residues. CDR3 DNA: TGTGCCAGTAGTATATCCCGGACTGAAGCTTTCTTT. This codes for CASSISRTEAFF.

The chain carries TRBV7-8 and TRBJ2-1; 8 bases match TRBD2. The CDR3 sequence is 14 residues long. Germline V gives CDR1 SGHVS, CDR2 FQNEAQ. V trimming: 6 bases; J trimming: 6 bases; junction bases outside the gene matches: 7. The CDR3 DNA sequence: TGTGCCAGCAGAGTCCGGGAGGGCCGCAATGAGCAGTTCTTC. Translation gives CASRVREGRNEQFF.

This clone occurred once. The chain has TRBV28 and TRBJ2-1; tentative D call: TRBD2 (7 bases). Germline V gives CDR1 MDHEN, CDR2 SYDVKM. V lost 5 bases and J 2 bases, leaving 13 bases between the germline ends. The CDR3 is 15 amino acids. CDR3: CASSRGGGPYNEQFF. DNA for the CDR3: TGTGCCAGCAGTCGCGGCGGGGGCCCCTACAATGAGCAGTTCTTC.

V usage is TRBV2 and J usage is TRBJ2-2; 9 nucleotides align to TRBD1. Germline values: CDR1 SNHLY, CDR2 FYNNEI. This CDR3 is 13 amino acids long. V trimming: 7 bases; J trimming: 12 bases; junction bases outside the gene matches: 9. CDR3 region: CASMGQGTGKLFF. CDR3 in DNA: TGTGCCAGCATGGGACAGGGTACGGGGAAGCTGTTTTTT.

The gene calls are TRBV10-2 and TRBJ2-1; 12 bases line up with TRBD2. In germline, CDR1 is WSHSY, CDR2 SAAADI. This CDR3 spans 15 amino acids. V lost 5 bases to trimming and J lost 4 bases; unmatched junction nucleotides: 3. CDR3 loop: CASSRTSGIYNEQFF. The CDR3, as DNA: TGCGCCAGCAGTCGGACTAGCGGGATTTACAATGAGCAGTTCTTC.

This chain links TRBV5-1 with TRBJ1-3; 9 nucleotides match TRBD2. The DNA matches TRBJ2-2 better at its end, which makes the J call doubtful. Germline CDR1 is SGHRS and CDR2 is YFSETQ. There are 13 residues in the CDR3. CDR3 loop: CASSRLAAGELFF. The CDR3, as DNA: TGCGCCAGCAGTCGACTAGCGGCCGGGGAGCTGTTTTTT.